A selection of T cell receptor beta chains follows, all from one sample in a study of T cell responses to AZD1222 COVID-19 vaccine. Using immunoSEQ multiplex PCR, the repertoire was profiled, and TCRdb retains in-frame clones only, with some absent. The top ten hold 1.6% of the sample, which has some 140,000 clones, 90% to 95% seen once. The sample was peripheral blood, taken on day 0 of AZD1222 vaccination. Receptors were obtained from an adult in good health. CDR3s leave out the opening cysteine and the closing phenylalanine or tryptophan. The D gene is left open where the match is weak.

>TRBV9|TRBJ2-2|NA
ASSPQEPAITGELF
>TRBV7-7|TRBJ2-2|NA
ASSLYPSNTGELF
>TRBV5-8|TRBJ2-7|TRBD1
ASRRLPGQAYEQY
>TRBV10-3|TRBJ2-2|TRBD2
AISVLAGGLGTGELF
>TRBV4-2|TRBJ1-3|NA
ASSQDLRGGGNTIY
>TRBV3-1/TRBV3-2|TRBJ2-1|NA
ASSQGSLLDEQF
>TRBV19|TRBJ1-4|NA
ASSNSAGDEKLF
>TRBV15|TRBJ1-3|NA
ATSTDLGNTIY
>TRBV29-1|TRBJ2-5|NA
SVGFAGPQETQY
>TRBV5-1|TRBJ1-6|NA
ASRNYEPNSPLH
>TRBV19|TRBJ1-2|NA
ASRGLGWGYGYT
>TRBV4-3|TRBJ2-7|NA
ASSQGSSYEQY
>TRBV7-3|TRBJ2-6|NA
ASSLFGASGGANVLT
>TRBV6-5|TRBJ1-1|TRBD1
ASRDGQGGAF
>TRBV5-1|TRBJ1-1|NA
ASSLVWSQHLNTEAF
>TRBV4-1|TRBJ2-7|NA
ASSQGRFSYEQY
>TRBV15|TRBJ2-1|TRBD2
ATSRVLAGGHNEQF
>TRBV5-1|TRBJ2-5|NA
ASSFTSRSETQY
>TRBV12-3/TRBV12-4|TRBJ1-2|NA
ASSSKYGYT
>TRBV11-1|TRBJ2-1|TRBD1
ASSLGQGSYNEQF